Listed below are T cell receptor beta chains from one sample, sequenced in a study of blood T cell repertoires in COVID-19. Assay used: immunoSEQ multiplex PCR; TCRdb lists only in-frame clones, some missing. The table includes 95,000 to 110,000 clones, 87% detected once. The sample consisted of peripheral blood. The receptors shown here come from a human donor in a cohort sampled during active COVID-19. Both conserved end residues are part of each CDR3.

v_gene	j_gene	CDR3aa
TRBV29-1	TRBJ1-2	CSVQASGDYGYTF
TRBV9	TRBJ2-3	CASSVEWGGTDTQYF
TRBV7-8	TRBJ2-7	CASSLGVGYEQYF
TRBV10-3	TRBJ2-6	CAISADRGSGANVLTF
TRBV11-3	TRBJ2-7	CASSLDGTSGREQYF
TRBV7-6	TRBJ2-5	CASSSLAGVQETQYF
TRBV4-2	TRBJ2-2	CASSQDLDSFWELFF
TRBV9	TRBJ2-3	CASSVAGGQGGDTQYF
TRBV11-2	TRBJ2-5	CASSLGGGPQETQYF
TRBV28	TRBJ2-7	CASSLWTGAYEQYF
TRBV24-1	TRBJ2-1	CATSDNWPEFGEQFF
TRBV5-1	TRBJ1-1	CASSLARQGAEDTEAFF
TRBV3-1/TRBV3-2	TRBJ1-4	CASSPYSLQGTGMKKLFF
TRBV6-5	TRBJ1-5	CASSSRSTGNQPQHF
TRBV6-4	TRBJ1-6	CASSETGGGAPLHF
TRBV19	TRBJ2-6	CASSIKGVAGANVLTF
TRBV7-2	TRBJ2-7	CASSSTPYTEPGDEQYF
TRBV11-3	TRBJ2-1	CASSLEGGSEQFF
TRBV15	TRBJ1-1	CATSIGWGQDPAWAEAFF
TRBV11-3	TRBJ2-1	CASSLSGTGLDEQFF
TRBV6-5	TRBJ1-2	CASSYSRQTNYGYTF
TRBV6-1	TRBJ2-7	CASSELAGKYEQYF
TRBV7-3	TRBJ2-7	CASSRDRARAQYF
TRBV4-1	TRBJ2-7	CASSQAPWRDAYEQYF
TRBV19	TRBJ2-3	CASSIGRVSRGDTQYF
TRBV6-5	TRBJ2-7	CASSYGSGQRYEQYF
TRBV28	TRBJ1-1	CASRPGERKAFF
TRBV27	TRBJ2-1	CASSLWFF
TRBV11-1	TRBJ1-6	CASSPHRGQENSPLHF
TRBV5-5	TRBJ2-5	CASSLKGTGGTQYF
TRBV6-5	TRBJ2-1	CASSYSGEDNEQFF
TRBV11-3	TRBJ1-3	CASSSIGQGCGNTIYF
TRBV18	TRBJ2-2	CASSPQGGGDTGELFF
TRBV13	TRBJ2-1	CASSFSLENNEQFF
TRBV6-1	TRBJ2-3	CASSEKPGTGYTDTQYF
TRBV6-6	TRBJ1-4	CASSNRDRVNEKLFF
TRBV29-1	TRBJ2-5	CSVEPTEFQETQYF
TRBV24-1	TRBJ2-1	CATSDPLGGSSSNEQFF
TRBV7-3	TRBJ2-3	CASSPGVLEGTQYF
TRBV2	TRBJ2-7	CASSTTGGAYEQYF
TRBV13	TRBJ2-2	CASSLRWERPGELFF
TRBV7-9	TRBJ2-7	CASSLGEVVGQYEQYF
TRBV24-1	TRBJ1-2	CATSDTKTGGDGYTF
TRBV3-1/TRBV3-2	TRBJ2-4	CASSRPAIENIQYF
TRBV5-4	TRBJ1-6	CASSSGTQGSISPLHF
TRBV5-6	TRBJ2-7	CASSLRGTSYEQYF
TRBV19	TRBJ1-2	CASSLRQGLAGYTF
TRBV5-8	TRBJ2-2	CASRIRGVGLGTGELFF
TRBV5-1	TRBJ1-4	CASSLGQGLSGEKLFF
TRBV30	TRBJ2-5	CAWSVNNRDILGETQYF
TRBV27	TRBJ2-1	CASSLFPSLNEQFF
TRBV11-2	TRBJ2-5	CASSLWGNVLGGQETQYF
TRBV15	TRBJ2-3	CATSRARRSSTDTQYF
TRBV19	TRBJ2-7	CASSMRDRPNEQYF
TRBV5-1	TRBJ2-5	CASTDSFQETQYF
TRBV28	TRBJ1-1	CASSLGQGSTEAFF
TRBV15	TRBJ2-2	CATSRDPGGAGTGELFF
TRBV28	TRBJ2-7	CASRPGTGGFYEQYF
TRBV4-1	TRBJ2-5	CASSQRYRDQETQYF